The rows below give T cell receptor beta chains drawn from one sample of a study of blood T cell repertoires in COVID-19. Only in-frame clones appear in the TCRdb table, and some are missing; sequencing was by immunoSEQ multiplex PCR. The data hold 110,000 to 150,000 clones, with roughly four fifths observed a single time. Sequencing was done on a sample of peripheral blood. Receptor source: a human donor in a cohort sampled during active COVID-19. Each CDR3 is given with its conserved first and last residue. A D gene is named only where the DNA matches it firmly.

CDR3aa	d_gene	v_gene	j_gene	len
CAISGGQGYEQYF	TRBD1	TRBV10-3	TRBJ2-7	13
CASLRLAGGGNEQFF	TRBD2	TRBV28	TRBJ2-1	15
CASSVDRVNEKLFF	TRBD1	TRBV5-4	TRBJ1-4	14
CASSSQGGAYNEQFF	TRBD1	TRBV5-1	TRBJ2-1	15
CASSQGIIGTGSRETQYF	TRBD1	TRBV3-1/TRBV3-2	TRBJ2-5	18
CASRPRGTNYGYTF	.	TRBV6-5	TRBJ1-2	14
CASSFREGETQYF	TRBD2	TRBV7-3	TRBJ2-5	13
CASSHLKDTEAFF	.	TRBV6-5	TRBJ1-1	13
CASSQRQGAGYEQYF	TRBD1	TRBV14	TRBJ2-7	15
CASSALVWTGVNTEEAFF	TRBD1	TRBV7-2	TRBJ1-1	18
CASSLPGQGYNEQFF	TRBD1	TRBV5-1	TRBJ2-1	15
CASSATGSGETQYF	.	TRBV5-1	TRBJ2-5	14
CASQGGSSGNTIYF	.	TRBV2	TRBJ1-3	14
CASSSMGLHGYTF	.	TRBV28	TRBJ1-2	13
CASSLGGASNYGYTF	.	TRBV7-2	TRBJ1-2	15
CAISWAGSAEQYF	.	TRBV10-3	TRBJ2-7	13
CATRVDLYEQYF	.	TRBV10-3	TRBJ2-7	12
CASSETINQPQHF	.	TRBV6-1	TRBJ1-5	13
CATSRGEAGGHEQFF	TRBD2	TRBV15	TRBJ2-1	15
CATQRDRGTEKLFF	TRBD1	TRBV10-3	TRBJ1-4	14
CASQVGLNTGELFF	.	TRBV2	TRBJ2-2	14
CASGTKRGTEAFF	.	TRBV7-2	TRBJ1-1	13
CASRLDRGSGYTF	TRBD1	TRBV6-5	TRBJ1-2	13
CASSLIPPGELFF	.	TRBV6-2/TRBV6-3	TRBJ2-2	13
CASSPRGQGAYNEQFF	TRBD1	TRBV18	TRBJ2-1	16
CASRPEAASYEQYF	.	TRBV19	TRBJ2-7	14
CASSVPVRADTYEQYF	.	TRBV6-2/TRBV6-3	TRBJ2-7	16
CASSLADRDGYGYTF	TRBD1	TRBV7-6	TRBJ1-2	15
CASSERAVVGELFF	.	TRBV6-1	TRBJ2-2	14
CASSLASKRGPNTGELFF	TRBD2	TRBV5-4	TRBJ2-2	18
CASSQDTAGLTGELFF	.	TRBV4-3	TRBJ2-2	16
CASRQGAYGYTF	TRBD1	TRBV3-1/TRBV3-2	TRBJ1-2	12
CSTNRGRSGYQETQYF	TRBD1	TRBV29-1	TRBJ2-5	16
CASSEARGRGQPQHF	TRBD1	TRBV6-1	TRBJ1-5	15
CASSQVAGGQFF	.	TRBV3-1/TRBV3-2	TRBJ2-1	12
CASSQDRQGRQRLLYEQYF	.	TRBV3-1/TRBV3-2	TRBJ2-7	19
CASSQRSLFQLAAPYEQYF	TRBD2	TRBV4-2	TRBJ2-7	19
CSVDGTGDKEAFF	TRBD1	TRBV29-1	TRBJ1-1	13
CASSYYLSRAGGNEKLFF	.	TRBV4-2	TRBJ1-4	18
CSVSKTVPEQYF	.	TRBV29-1	TRBJ2-7	12
CASSVALAGGREQFF	TRBD2	TRBV9	TRBJ2-1	15
CATTTGTSYTDTQYF	TRBD2	TRBV6-5	TRBJ2-3	15
CASNVGFHQPQHF	.	TRBV19	TRBJ1-5	13
CASSRSGGVTDTQYF	TRBD2	TRBV11-3	TRBJ2-3	15
CASRRSAGETQYF	.	TRBV11-2	TRBJ2-5	13
CATSRDHEGQGEAFF	.	TRBV15	TRBJ1-1	15
CASSVDVAGLSTDTQYF	TRBD2	TRBV9	TRBJ2-3	17
CASSDLGVPGELFF	.	TRBV19	TRBJ2-2	14
CASSLSPGKGYTF	.	TRBV27	TRBJ1-2	13
CASRGLHITQYF	.	TRBV19	TRBJ2-3	12
CASSRPRGPDTGELFF	TRBD1	TRBV19	TRBJ2-2	16
CASSESWAVYGYTF	.	TRBV6-1	TRBJ1-2	14
CASSLLTEAFF	.	TRBV28	TRBJ1-1	11